The sequence of this TCR beta chain was determined in a study of identical twins. Template switching (which added a universal primer site) was used, and cDNA carried unique molecular identifiers. From the 5' RACE reads, TCRdb called clonotypes with MiXCR, one entry per CDR3 protein. This table holds roughly 1,500,000 distinct CDR3 sequences, about 31% found once. The CDR3 runs to 14 residues. Trimming cost V 2 bases and J 10 bases, with 16 bases left between them. In germline, CDR1 is SGHDT, CDR2 YYEEEE. The TCR was taken from a newborn girl in good health. The sample consisted of cord blood. This sequence joins TRBV5-6 and TRBJ2-1; weak D call: TRBD1 (6 bases). The CDR3 is CASSFRPGAYEQFF. CDR3 nucleotides: TGTGCCAGCAGCTTCAGGCCAGGGGCCTACGAGCAGTTCTTC.